This T cell receptor beta chain was sequenced for a study of tumor-infiltrating lymphocytes in primary liver carcinoma. Co-extracted RNA and DNA came from 20-30 mg of unsorted bulk tissue. Starting from roughly 540 ng of total RNA, TCR beta cDNA was produced with a primer in the constant region. Investigators got TCR beta libraries out of three nested multiplex PCR rounds, done with slightly modified ARM-PCR. Rounds one and two of PCR, each of about 10 cycles, were primed with TRBV1-TRBV30 forward primers and a C-beta reverse primer. Each CDR3 protein gets one entry after TCRdb re-called the multiplex PCR reads with MiXCR. The sample comprises about 110,000 distinct CDR3 sequences, 80% to 85% of which are singletons, and around 21% rests with the top ten. This CDR3 contains 14 residues. Trimming stripped 7 bases from V and 8 bases from J, with 19 bases between. CDR1 is SGHVS, CDR2 FQNEAQ, per germline.

The chain links TRBV7-8 to TRBJ2-3, with D possibly matching TRBD2 (5 bases). The sample comprised liver tumor tissue from sampling region 3. Documented subset: tumor region T3, left-lateral pole. The receptor comes from a man aged 40-49 years with primary liver carcinoma and hepatitis B virus infection. CDR3 coding DNA: TGTGCCAGCAACTCAGACTGGTACGAGGGTACGCAGTATTTT. This codes for CASNSDWYEGTQYF.